This T cell receptor (beta chain) was sequenced for a study of blood T cell repertoires in COVID-19. The repertoire was sequenced with immunoSEQ multiplex PCR; TCRdb's copy has only in-frame clones and lacks some. Among nearly 350,000 clones listed, more than 75% were seen once. CDR1 LGHDT and CDR2 YNNKEL come from the germline V gene (reference sequence). Trimming pared 1 base from V and 6 bases from J, leaving 13 bases between. The CDR3 totals 14 residues. Seattle's enrolled individuals joined amid active infection and were then monitored longitudinally. The TCR comes from a woman aged 45-59 years with COVID-19, enrolled during active disease. The sequencing input was peripheral blood. The chain combines TRBV3-1 (or the pseudogene TRBV3-2) with TRBJ2-7; D is perhaps TRBD1 (6 bases). CDR3 sequence reads: CASSQGGGVSEQYF. In DNA form, the CDR3 reads TGTGCCAGCAGCCAAGGAGGGGGTGTGTCCGAGCAGTACTTC.